A selection of T cell receptor beta chains follows, all from one sample in a study of a mutant IDH1 vaccine in newly diagnosed glioma. TCRdb's copy holds only in-frame clones and misses some; the assay was immunoSEQ multiplex PCR. The table lists approximately 52,000 clones, 60% to 85% of them singletons, with approximately 1.8% in the top ten. The sample in question was PBMCs, obtained from a glioma patient treated with radiotherapy, temozolomide or both. The receptors were sampled from a woman aged 40 to 50 with glioma. Each CDR3 is given with its conserved first and last residue. A D gene is named only where the DNA matches it firmly. The listing skips clone size in some rows; elsewhere it reads once, few, many or a size class.

j_gene: TRBJ2-6; d_gene: TRBD1; v_gene: TRBV19; len: 16; abundance: NA; CDR3aa: CASSMGQLSGANVLTF; CDR3nt: TGTGCCAGTAGTATGGGACAGCTCTCTGGGGCCAACGTCCTGACTTTC
j_gene: TRBJ1-1; d_gene: TRBD1; v_gene: TRBV2; len: 14; abundance: few; CDR3aa: CASSAVGGGTEAFF; CDR3nt: TGTGCCAGCAGTGCGGTAGGGGGCGGAACTGAAGCTTTCTTT
j_gene: TRBJ2-2; d_gene: NA; v_gene: TRBV5-1; len: 15; abundance: NA; CDR3aa: CASSSRVQNTGELFF; CDR3nt: TGCGCCAGCAGCTCCAGGGTTCAGAACACCGGGGAGCTGTTTTTT
j_gene: TRBJ1-6; d_gene: NA; v_gene: TRBV6-1; len: 14; abundance: NA; CDR3aa: CASSARRGDSPLHF; CDR3nt: TGTGCCAGCAGTGCGCGGAGGGGTGATTCACCCCTCCACTTT
j_gene: TRBJ2-2; d_gene: TRBD1; v_gene: TRBV10-3; len: 16; abundance: NA; CDR3aa: CAISERTGVNTGELFF; CDR3nt: TGTGCCATCAGTGAGAGAACAGGGGTGAACACCGGGGAGCTGTTTTTT
j_gene: TRBJ2-3; d_gene: TRBD2; v_gene: TRBV5-1; len: 17; abundance: NA; CDR3aa: CASSAGTSGGFTDTQYF; CDR3nt: TGCGCCAGCAGCGCGGGGACTAGCGGGGGGTTCACAGATACGCAGTATTTT
j_gene: TRBJ2-5; d_gene: NA; v_gene: TRBV9; len: 15; abundance: NA; CDR3aa: CASSSSEWSRETQYF; CDR3nt: TGTGCCAGCAGCTCCTCAGAGTGGAGTCGGGAGACCCAGTACTTC
j_gene: TRBJ2-2; d_gene: NA; v_gene: TRBV6-5; len: 12; abundance: NA; CDR3aa: CASTGGTGELFF; CDR3nt: TGTGCCAGCACAGGTGGGACCGGGGAGCTGTTTTTT
j_gene: TRBJ1-2; d_gene: TRBD1; v_gene: TRBV2; len: 16; abundance: NA; CDR3aa: CASRDGDRVFLNGYTF; CDR3nt: TGTGCCAGCAGGGACGGGGACAGGGTTTTTCTAAATGGCTACACCTTC
j_gene: TRBJ2-7; d_gene: TRBD1; v_gene: TRBV29-1; len: 16; abundance: NA; CDR3aa: CSVQRQGAESSYEQYF; CDR3nt: TGCAGCGTCCAGCGGCAGGGGGCCGAAAGCTCCTACGAGCAGTACTTC
j_gene: TRBJ2-7; d_gene: NA; v_gene: TRBV7-6; len: 15; abundance: NA; CDR3aa: CASSLAVGETYEQYF; CDR3nt: TGTGCCAGCAGCTTAGCGGTGGGGGAAACCTACGAGCAGTACTTC
j_gene: TRBJ1-1; d_gene: NA; v_gene: TRBV2; len: 13; abundance: NA; CDR3aa: CASRSGGPAEAFF; CDR3nt: TGTGCCAGCAGGAGTGGGGGGCCTGCTGAAGCTTTCTTT
j_gene: TRBJ2-2; d_gene: NA; v_gene: TRBV5-1; len: 18; abundance: NA; CDR3aa: CASSLAFQSTANTGELFF; CDR3nt: TGCGCCAGCAGCTTGGCCTTTCAGTCGACAGCGAACACCGGGGAGCTGTTTTTT
j_gene: TRBJ2-4; d_gene: NA; v_gene: TRBV19; len: 17; abundance: NA; CDR3aa: CASSEDGQPLAKNIQYF; CDR3nt: TGTGCCAGTAGTGAGGATGGACAACCTCTAGCCAAAAACATTCAGTACTTC
j_gene: TRBJ1-2; d_gene: NA; v_gene: TRBV6-4; len: 12; abundance: NA; CDR3aa: CASSEFGSGYTF; CDR3nt: TGTGCCAGCAGTGAGTTTGGATCTGGCTACACCTTC
j_gene: TRBJ2-3; d_gene: TRBD2; v_gene: TRBV30; len: 16; abundance: NA; CDR3aa: CAWSGPAGGRSDTQYF; CDR3nt: TGTGCCTGGAGTGGACCTGCGGGGGGGAGATCAGATACGCAGTATTTT
j_gene: TRBJ2-3; d_gene: TRBD2; v_gene: TRBV9; len: 17; abundance: NA; CDR3aa: CASSVGLAGVSGDTQYF; CDR3nt: TGTGCCAGCAGCGTAGGACTAGCGGGGGTTTCAGGCGATACGCAGTATTTT
j_gene: TRBJ2-7; d_gene: NA; v_gene: TRBV7-2; len: 16; abundance: NA; CDR3aa: CASSSTNRQASYEQYF; CDR3nt: TGTGCCAGCAGCTCAACCAATCGACAGGCAAGCTACGAGCAGTACTTC
j_gene: TRBJ2-3; d_gene: NA; v_gene: TRBV6-5; len: 15; abundance: NA; CDR3aa: CASSLQGDSTDTQYF; CDR3nt: TGTGCCAGCAGTTTACAGGGTGATAGCACAGATACGCAGTATTTT
j_gene: TRBJ2-7; d_gene: TRBD1; v_gene: TRBV18; len: 14; abundance: NA; CDR3aa: CASSQTGADYEQYF; CDR3nt: TGTGCCAGCTCACAGACAGGGGCAGACTACGAGCAGTACTTC
j_gene: TRBJ2-7; d_gene: TRBD2; v_gene: TRBV19; len: 16; abundance: NA; CDR3aa: CASSIASGGPSGEQYF; CDR3nt: TGTGCCAGTAGTATAGCGAGCGGGGGGCCCTCGGGCGAGCAGTACTTC
j_gene: TRBJ2-1; d_gene: TRBD2; v_gene: TRBV6-1; len: 15; abundance: NA; CDR3aa: CASSEGSGGASEQFF; CDR3nt: TGTGCCAGCAGTGAAGGGAGCGGGGGGGCGTCTGAGCAGTTCTTC
j_gene: TRBJ2-1; d_gene: TRBD1; v_gene: TRBV9; len: 17; abundance: NA; CDR3aa: CASSVEIGQGAGNEQFF; CDR3nt: TGTGCCAGCAGCGTAGAAATTGGACAGGGGGCAGGAAATGAGCAGTTCTTC
j_gene: TRBJ1-3; d_gene: NA; v_gene: TRBV29-1; len: 13; abundance: few; CDR3aa: CSVLEGPGNTIYF; CDR3nt: TGCAGCGTTTTGGAGGGGCCAGGAAACACCATATATTTT
j_gene: TRBJ1-2; d_gene: NA; v_gene: TRBV2; len: 13; abundance: NA; CDR3aa: CASGGGPNYGYTF; CDR3nt: TGTGCCTCCGGAGGCGGGCCCAACTATGGCTACACCTTC
j_gene: TRBJ2-3; d_gene: NA; v_gene: TRBV7-2; len: 14; abundance: NA; CDR3aa: CASSRDPAVDTQYF; CDR3nt: TGTGCCAGCAGCCGTGACCCGGCCGTGGATACGCAGTATTTT
j_gene: TRBJ2-7; d_gene: NA; v_gene: TRBV2; len: 14; abundance: NA; CDR3aa: CASSGPRSSYEQYF; CDR3nt: TGTGCCAGCAGTGGACCCCGGAGCTCCTACGAGCAGTACTTC
j_gene: TRBJ1-2; d_gene: NA; v_gene: TRBV5-1; len: 13; abundance: NA; CDR3aa: CASSLALIRGYTF; CDR3nt: TGCGCCAGCAGCTTGGCACTTATACGTGGCTACACCTTC
j_gene: TRBJ2-7; d_gene: NA; v_gene: TRBV7-9; len: 15; abundance: NA; CDR3aa: CASSSGTGVYYEQYF; CDR3nt: TGTGCCAGCAGCTCCGGGACCGGGGTATACTACGAGCAGTACTTC
j_gene: TRBJ1-2; d_gene: NA; v_gene: TRBV5-1; len: 13; abundance: NA; CDR3aa: CASSLDEMDGYTF; CDR3nt: TGCGCCAGCAGCTTGGATGAAATGGATGGCTACACCTTC
j_gene: TRBJ1-1; d_gene: TRBD1; v_gene: TRBV7-9; len: 13; abundance: few; CDR3aa: CASSPSGGTEAFF; CDR3nt: TGTGCCAGCAGCCCCTCAGGGGGCACTGAAGCTTTCTTT
j_gene: TRBJ1-1; d_gene: NA; v_gene: TRBV5-1; len: 14; abundance: NA; CDR3aa: CASSFVPADTEAFF; CDR3nt: TGCGCCAGCAGCTTTGTCCCGGCGGACACTGAAGCTTTCTTT
j_gene: TRBJ1-4; d_gene: NA; v_gene: TRBV11-2; len: 11; abundance: few; CDR3aa: CASGFGEKLFF; CDR3nt: TGTGCCAGCGGGTTCGGGGAAAAACTGTTTTTT
j_gene: TRBJ2-7; d_gene: TRBD1; v_gene: TRBV2; len: 12; abundance: NA; CDR3aa: CASRDRAYEQYF; CDR3nt: TGTGCCAGCAGAGACAGGGCCTACGAGCAGTACTTC
j_gene: TRBJ2-5; d_gene: NA; v_gene: TRBV6-5; len: 15; abundance: NA; CDR3aa: CASSLAEAAQETQYF; CDR3nt: TGTGCCAGCAGTCTCGCCGAGGCGGCTCAAGAGACCCAGTACTTC
j_gene: TRBJ1-2; d_gene: NA; v_gene: TRBV2; len: 10; abundance: NA; CDR3aa: CASSGRGYTF; CDR3nt: TGTGCCAGCAGTGGAAGAGGCTACACCTTC
j_gene: TRBJ2-3; d_gene: NA; v_gene: TRBV30; len: 14; abundance: NA; CDR3aa: CAWEGGFSTDTQYF; CDR3nt: TGTGCCTGGGAAGGGGGGTTTAGCACAGATACGCAGTATTTT
j_gene: TRBJ2-3; d_gene: TRBD2; v_gene: TRBV30; len: 14; abundance: NA; CDR3aa: CAWSGGGRTDTQYF; CDR3nt: TGTGCCTGGAGCGGCGGGGGGCGCACAGATACGCAGTATTTT
j_gene: TRBJ2-1; d_gene: TRBD2; v_gene: TRBV6-5; len: 16; abundance: NA; CDR3aa: CASSFRTSGTYNEQFF; CDR3nt: TGTGCCAGCAGTTTTCGGACTAGCGGGACCTACAATGAGCAGTTCTTC
j_gene: TRBJ1-1; d_gene: TRBD1; v_gene: TRBV6-5; len: 14; abundance: NA; CDR3aa: CASSYGQGSTEAFF; CDR3nt: TGTGCCAGCAGTTACGGACAGGGGAGTACTGAAGCTTTCTTT
j_gene: TRBJ2-7; d_gene: TRBD2; v_gene: TRBV2; len: 12; abundance: NA; CDR3aa: CASTGGSYEQYF; CDR3nt: TGTGCCAGCACGGGAGGCTCCTACGAGCAGTACTTC
j_gene: TRBJ2-6; d_gene: NA; v_gene: TRBV30; len: 17; abundance: NA; CDR3aa: CAYLIGTSLSGANVLTF; CDR3nt: TGTGCCTACCTGATCGGGACCTCTCTCTCTGGGGCCAACGTCCTGACTTTC
j_gene: TRBJ2-3; d_gene: TRBD2; v_gene: TRBV6-1; len: 16; abundance: NA; CDR3aa: CASSETSGGSSDTQYF; CDR3nt: TGTGCCAGCAGTGAGACTAGCGGGGGGAGCTCAGATACGCAGTATTTT
j_gene: TRBJ1-2; d_gene: NA; v_gene: TRBV7-9; len: 12; abundance: NA; CDR3aa: CASSLGGIGYTF; CDR3nt: TGTGCCAGCAGCTTAGGAGGGATCGGCTACACCTTC
j_gene: TRBJ2-7; d_gene: TRBD2; v_gene: TRBV5-4; len: 17; abundance: NA; CDR3aa: CASSLVTSGVFPYEQYF; CDR3nt: TGTGCCAGCAGCTTGGTGACTAGCGGGGTATTCCCCTACGAGCAGTACTTC
j_gene: TRBJ1-2; d_gene: NA; v_gene: TRBV2; len: 15; abundance: NA; CDR3aa: CASSDEGLLGYGYTF; CDR3nt: TGTGCCAGCAGTGATGAGGGGCTACTTGGCTATGGCTACACCTTC
j_gene: TRBJ1-6; d_gene: NA; v_gene: TRBV19; len: 16; abundance: few; CDR3aa: CASSITKSVGESPLHF; CDR3nt: TGTGCCAGTAGTATCACGAAGTCGGTAGGGGAATCACCCCTCCACTTT
j_gene: TRBJ2-5; d_gene: NA; v_gene: TRBV5-1; len: 15; abundance: once; CDR3aa: CASGLTGRREETQYF; CDR3nt: TGCGCCAGCGGACTAACAGGCCGACGTGAAGAGACCCAGTACTTC